This T cell receptor beta chain stems from a study of T cell repertoires in cytomegalovirus infection. Study-wide background: Public TCR beta signatures marked donors with CMV infection and the matching HLA. Findings of the study overall: Using cumulative public TCR beta family frequency, the authors identified those who carried CMV together with the relevant HLA. HLA-C-restricted CMV-specific TCR beta clonotypes prevailed in the ex vivo response.

This clonotype appeared a few times. Antigen unknown. TCRdb re-called the reads with MiXCR, one entry per CDR3 protein. This table holds 250,000 to 300,000 distinct CDR3 sequences, 20% to 30% found once. Sequenced: PBMCs. The clonotype comes from a human donor in good health (CMV status not recorded). Some clones in this sample may be carry-over from other donors' samples.

For the CDR3, the DNA is TGTGCCAGCAGTGGTCCTTCTACAGACTCACTAGCCAAAAACATTCAGTACTTC. Translation: CASSGPSTDSLAKNIQYF. The chain is built from TRBV2 and TRBJ2-4; D ambiguous. Looked up from germline, CDR1 is SNHLY and CDR2 is FYNNEI. Trimming left V 4 bases short and J 0 bases short, with 19 bases between. CDR3 length: 18 amino acids.